This TCR beta chain was profiled in a study of blood T cells in healthy people across ages (dated by TCRdb to about 2015). About the investigation overall: In model experiments, roughly one uniquely barcoded TCR beta cDNA molecule per two T cells was captured by template switching. The donors were split into four age groups: young (average 16 years), middle-aged (roughly 39), aged (approximately 60) and long-lived (about 74). The study analyzed two additional independent replicas of 1 million unique cDNA reads from the same blood draw for two donors, one aged 18 to 30 and one aged 80 or older. To avoid experimental bias, donors of different ages were distributed randomly across sequencing lanes. Age-related changes in TCR beta repertoire diversity were measured in the study by deep sequencing normalized with unique cDNA molecular identifiers.

The protocol used for the library was 5' RACE. Instrument on record: Illumina HiSeq 2500. A second PCR of roughly 7 to 11 cycles was performed with a sample-barcoded 5' primer and a J-beta primer mix. A template-switch 5' adaptor carrying 12 random nucleotides introduced a unique molecular identifier onto each TCR beta cDNA molecule. Each sample yielded at least 3 million CDR3-containing paired-end reads. First-strand cDNA was synthesized from all RNA with the Mint cDNA synthesis kit, primed by a TRBC-specific oligonucleotide. Following uracil-DNA glycosylase treatment, a first 18-cycle PCR with universal primers M1SS and BC2_uni_R was performed on all cDNA. Under the source paper's analysis protocol: For normalization, 1 million high-quality reads, each with a distinct molecular identifier, were randomly selected from each sample. Reads with shared molecular identifiers were discarded instead of being binned into consensus sequences. CDR3 identification, clonotype clustering and error correction used MiTCR with a Q25 quality threshold and the strictest error-elimination algorithm. A nonparametric unseen species model with Euler transformation was used to estimate lower-bound total TCR beta diversity. The public reads were reprocessed in TCRdb via fastp at Q25 and MiXCR, keeping in-frame beta chains. Rows are combined by CDR3 protein, so each entry shows the most common genes and DNA. Here the V and J calls rest on TCRdb's processing, not on the authors' analysis. The sample records about 1.1 million distinct CDR3 sequences, approximately 38% of which are singletons. About 12% of the sample goes to the ten largest clones.

The CDR3 covers 16 residues, taking in both the cysteine and the phenylalanine. Of all the DNA, just the CDR3 is kept, 48 bases in frame from base 1. Relative to germline, V is 0 bases shorter and J is 1 base shorter, with 12 bases between their ends. From a lookup of the germline V gene, CDR1 and CDR2 are LGHNA and YNFKEQ. Here is what the overall study found, with its caveats: Compared with the aged group, more naive CD4+ T cells, fewer expanded clones and increased TCR diversity were shown by the long-lived group, suggesting age selection. Total diversity estimates from one million sequenced T cells were considered lower bounds and underestimates. As age increased, observed TCR beta diversity per million T cells dropped in a roughly linear way, and a significant reduction was already evident by age approximately 40. Observed TCR beta diversity correlated strongly with the percentage of naive T cells measured by flow cytometry. Because the CMV infection status of the donors was unknown, age-related changes in expanded clonotypes may potentially have been confounded. Since profiling was done on bulk unsorted PBMCs, naive and antigen-experienced compartments could not be conclusively compared.

The donors were around 39 Caucasian individuals from Russia, aged about 6 to 95 years, who were systemically healthy. Each donor gave roughly 9 milliliters of peripheral blood, drawn into EDTA-treated Vacutainer tubes. Ficoll-Paque density-gradient centrifugation was used to isolate PBMCs, with at least 7 million per sample. Total RNA was extracted from PBMCs with Trizol reagent, with at least 5.5 micrograms obtained per sample. For every donor, an aliquot of PBMCs went through flow cytometry to measure the percentages of naive CD45RAhigh/CD27high T cells. There are a few counts of this clonotype. Its target antigen remains unknown. No base qualities exist here, and no much larger clone lies one base off it.

The sequencing input was blood. The sequence was collected from a man aged 18 to 30 in good health. Here the chain combines TRBV4-2 and TRBJ1-1; no D gene can be assigned with confidence. The CDR3 amino acid sequence is: CASSQEWAAPNTEAFF. The nucleotides read TGTGCCAGCAGCCAAGAATGGGCCGCCCCGAACACTGAAGCTTTCTTT.